The next 10 T cell receptor beta chains were all read from a single sample in a study of identifying expanded T cells in peripheral blood. Using immunoSEQ multiplex PCR, the repertoire was profiled, and TCRdb retains in-frame clones only, with some absent. Altogether more than 80,000 clones are present, about 87% being singletons, with the ten largest covering 4%. The sample taken for sequencing was blood. Receptor source: a person aged 18-70 years in good health.

In its sample, this clone was seen a few times. The V and J genes are TRBV28 and TRBJ2-2; 7 bases agree with TRBD2. This CDR3 spans 14 amino acids. Germline lookup yields CDR1 MDHEN and CDR2 SYDVKM. Germline trimming cut 10 bases from V and 6 bases from J; bases unmatched to any gene: 11. The CDR3 loop is CATKGGSDSGELFF. The CDR3 DNA is TGTGCCACCAAGGGCGGGAGTGATTCCGGGGAGCTGTTTTTT.

The count of this clone is one. The chain links TRBV27 to TRBJ2-7; maybe TRBD1 (5 bases). Trimming shortened V by 5 bases and J by 1 base, and 12 bases separated the two germline ends. Per germline, CDR1 MNHEY and CDR2 SMNVEV (reference sequence). The CDR3 extends over 14 amino acids. The CDR3 DNA reads TGTGCCAGCAGTCAAGATCAGGGTTCCTACGAGCAGTACTTC. Translated, it gives CASSQDQGSYEQYF.

The chain combines TRBV7-2 with TRBJ2-1; TRBD2 agrees at 8 bases. V trimming: 6 bases; J trimming: 7 bases; junction bases outside the gene matches: 2. The germline CDR1 and CDR2 sequences are SGHTA and FQGNSA. This CDR3 region has 12 residues. The CDR3 region has the DNA TGTGCCAGCAGTTCTAGCGGGAATGAGCAGTTCTTC. It codes for CASSSSGNEQFF.

The chain carries TRBV7-9 and TRBJ1-1; 11 bases match TRBD1. With 3 bases clipped from V and 6 bases from J, the junction kept 9 bases outside the gene matches. This CDR3 is built from 16 residues. CDR1 is SEHNR and CDR2 is FQNEAQ in the germline V gene (reference sequence). CDR3 amino acids: CASSLIPGQGVAEAFF. As DNA, the CDR3 is TGTGCCAGCAGCTTGATACCGGGACAGGGGGTTGCTGAAGCTTTCTTT.

CDR3 nucleotide sequence: TGTGCCAGCAGCGGAGGGGGCACTGAAGCTTTCTTT. Translating it yields CASSGGGTEAFF. The chain employs TRBV7-9 and TRBJ1-1; a weak D match, TRBD1 (6 bases). Germline CDR1 SEHNR, CDR2 FQNEAQ (reference sequence). The germline V and J ends were trimmed by 5 bases and 4 bases, with 8 bases remaining between them. This CDR3 region has 12 residues.

V usage is TRBV2 and J usage is TRBJ2-7; weak D call: TRBD1 (5 bases). This CDR3 region has 12 residues. V shed 4 bases and J shed 4 bases, with 8 bases lying between them. CDR1 is SNHLY, CDR2 FYNNEI, per germline. The CDR3 DNA sequence: TGTGCCAGCAGTGCGACAGCATACGAGCAGTACTTC. Amino acid sequence: CASSATAYEQYF.

The rearrangement links TRBV4-3 to TRBJ1-1; TRBD1 agrees at 8 bases. CDR3 length: 17 amino acids. Germline assignment: CDR1 LGHNA and CDR2 YSLEER. Trimming took 1 base from V and 0 from J; bases not matched to a gene: 7. The CDR3 sequence is CASSQVLRGPMNTEAFF. The CDR3 DNA follows: TGCGCCAGCAGCCAAGTTCTCAGGGGGCCGATGAACACTGAAGCTTTCTTT.

Comment on this clone: The identical CDR3 is also encoded by other nucleotide sequences in the sample. This sequence joins TRBV28 and TRBJ1-1; no firm D call. Trimming removed 3 bases at V and 1 base at J, with 3 bases between. CDR3 size: 12 residues. Germline CDR1 MDHEN, CDR2 SYDVKM. The CDR3 region has the DNA TGTGCCAGCAGTTTGCCGAACACTGAAGCTTTCTTT. It specifies CASSLPNTEAFF.

The chain recombines TRBV5-4 with TRBJ2-3; no firm D call. Germline V gene lookup returns CDR1 SGHNT and CDR2 YYREEE (reference sequence). The CDR3 is 16 amino acids. Trimming cost V 0 bases and J 3 bases, with 14 bases left between them. The CDR3 bases are TGTGCCAGCAGCTTGGCGGCAGGCGGCGGAACAGATACGCAGTATTTT. Protein sequence: CASSLAAGGGTDTQYF.

The chain's CDR3 is CASSQEGRGYYEQYF. The CDR3 DNA follows: TGTGCCAGCAGCCAAGAGGGCAGGGGATACTACGAGCAGTACTTC. This chain connects TRBV4-2 to TRBJ2-7, with a tentative D call TRBD1 (6 bases). Germline CDR1 LGHNA, CDR2 YNFKEQ. V dropped 0 bases and J dropped 3 bases, with 12 bases sitting between them. This CDR3 contains 15 residues.